This T cell receptor (beta chain) appears in the sequencing data of a study of cytomegalovirus exposure and HLA in healthy donors. Regarding this clone: No antigen is known for it.

The study's findings and limits: TCR beta V- and J-gene trimming was later associated with a missense DCLRE1C variant. TCR beta sequences numbering over 15,000 were associated with HLA alleles at 0.05 false discovery rate in a later analysis. Cytomegalovirus-associated TCR beta chains were listed, numbering 164.

The CDR3 spans 14 residues. CDR1 and CDR2 from the germline V gene are MDHEN and SYDVKM. V lost 6 bases, J lost 7 bases, and 2 bases stayed unmatched. Primers for the PCR totalled 60 Vbeta and 13 Jbeta. Generated by immunoSEQ multiplex PCR, the TCRdb table keeps only in-frame clones and is missing some. The profile shows 100,000 or so clones, 69% of them singletons. The clonotype originates from a man aged 25-45 years in good health and CMV-seronegative. The chain uses TRBV28 and TRBJ2-1; 14 bases match TRBD2. Sequences were obtained from PBMCs. The CDR3 spells CASRGTSGSNEQFF. CDR3 DNA: TGTGCCAGCAGGGGGACTAGCGGGAGTAATGAGCAGTTCTTC.